This T cell receptor (beta chain) was identified in a study of PD-1 blockade in classical Hodgkin lymphoma. The time point here: cycle 4 day 1 (C4D1), after around six weeks of nivolumab. Every patient had relapsed following autologous stem cell transplantation, and cohorts differed in brentuximab vedotin exposure. By magnetic negative selection, CD4+ T cells were purified from thawed PBMCs. Study results and limitations: Possible causes of repertoire differences, disease activity or prior therapy, remain undefined. Complete responders' baseline diversity resembled that of newly diagnosed patients. Initiation of nivolumab under 1 year after ASCT led to exclusion of patients.

CDR1 and CDR2 (germline): SGHRS, YFSETQ. V was cut by 4 bases and J by 3 bases, with 10 bases left in between. The CDR3 loop spans 13 amino acids. Generated by immunoSEQ multiplex PCR, the TCRdb table keeps only in-frame clones and is missing some. The sample carries 30,000 to 40,000 clones, about 90% recorded once. Only one count was recorded for this clone. As yet, its antigen is unknown. The sequence was obtained from a human donor with classical Hodgkin lymphoma. The sequences come from CD4+ T cells from blood, collected before the fourth cycle of nivolumab. The chain recombines TRBV5-1 with TRBJ1-1; D not certain. The CDR3 DNA sequence: TGCGCCAGCAGCCGGTCGGCGGACACTGAAGCTTTCTTT. Its translation is CASSRSADTEAFF.